Following are 2 T cell receptor beta chains from one sample sequenced in a study of T and B cells in COVID-19 patients. From blood, about 250-500 ng of genomic DNA served as TRB template. Multiplex PCR with BIOMED2 TRB-A/B primer pools amplified TRB rearrangements. MiXCR, run by TCRdb on the multiplex PCR reads, gives a single entry per CDR3 protein. The sample has around 7,700 distinct CDR3 sequences, roughly 34% seen once; the top ten hold roughly a quarter. The material sequenced was blood. All receptors come from a human donor who had recovered from COVID-19.

The rearrangement uses TRBV24-1 and TRBJ1-5, with 10 bases identical to TRBD1. Germline CDR1 is KGHDR and CDR2 is SFDVKD. The CDR3 runs to 15 residues. V shed 5 bases and J 4 bases; nucleotides not matched to a gene: 4. The DNA of the CDR3 is TGTGCCACCAGTGGGGGACAGGGGAAAAATCAGCCCCAGCATTTT. Translated: CATSGGQGKNQPQHF.

This clonotype is medium-sized by share. V is TRBV19 and J is TRBJ2-3, with D possibly being TRBD1 (6 bases). Trimming took 6 bases from V and 4 from J, leaving 11 bases between them. The germline CDR1 and CDR2 sequences are LNHDA and SQIVND (reference sequence). The CDR3 consists of 13 residues. CDR3 DNA sequence: TGTGCCAGTAGGAGGACAGACCCAGATACGCAGTATTTT. It encodes CASRRTDPDTQYF.